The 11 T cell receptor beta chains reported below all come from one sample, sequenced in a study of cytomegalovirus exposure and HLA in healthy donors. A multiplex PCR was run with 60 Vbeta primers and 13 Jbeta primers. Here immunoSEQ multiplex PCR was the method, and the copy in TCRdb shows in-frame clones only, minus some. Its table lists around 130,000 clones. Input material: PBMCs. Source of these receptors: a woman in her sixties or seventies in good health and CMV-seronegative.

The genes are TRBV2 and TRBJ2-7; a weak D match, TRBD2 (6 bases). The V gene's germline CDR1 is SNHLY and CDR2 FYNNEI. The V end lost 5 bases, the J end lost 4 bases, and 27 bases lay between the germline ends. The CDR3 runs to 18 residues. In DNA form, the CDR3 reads TGTGCCAGCAGTAGAGATTTGGGGCAAAGGAGGGGAGGTTACGAGCAGTACTTC. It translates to CASSRDLGQRRGGYEQYF.

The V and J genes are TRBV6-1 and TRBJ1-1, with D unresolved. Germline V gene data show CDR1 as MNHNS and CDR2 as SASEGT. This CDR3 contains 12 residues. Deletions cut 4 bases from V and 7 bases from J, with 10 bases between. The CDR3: CASSALAREAFF. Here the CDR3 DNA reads TGTGCCAGCAGTGCCCTAGCCCGTGAAGCTTTCTTT.

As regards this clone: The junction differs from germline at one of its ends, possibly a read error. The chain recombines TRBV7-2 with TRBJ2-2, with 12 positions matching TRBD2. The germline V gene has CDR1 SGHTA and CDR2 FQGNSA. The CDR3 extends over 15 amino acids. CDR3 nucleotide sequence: TGTGCCAGCAGCCTAGCGGGGGGGCGTACCGGGGAGCTGTTTTTT. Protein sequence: CASSLAGGRTGELFF.

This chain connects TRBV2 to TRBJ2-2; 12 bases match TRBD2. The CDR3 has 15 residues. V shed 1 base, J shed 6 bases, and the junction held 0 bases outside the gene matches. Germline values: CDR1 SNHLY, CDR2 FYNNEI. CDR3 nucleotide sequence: TGTGCCAGCAGTGAAGGACTAGCGGGGGCCGGGGAGCTGTTTTTT. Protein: CASSEGLAGAGELFF.

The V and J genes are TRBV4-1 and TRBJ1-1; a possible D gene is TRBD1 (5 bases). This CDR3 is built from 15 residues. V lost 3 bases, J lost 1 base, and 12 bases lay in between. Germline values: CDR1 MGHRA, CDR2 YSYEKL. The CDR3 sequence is CASSHLRGENTEAFF. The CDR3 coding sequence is TGCGCCAGCAGCCATCTACGGGGGGAGAACACTGAAGCTTTCTTT.

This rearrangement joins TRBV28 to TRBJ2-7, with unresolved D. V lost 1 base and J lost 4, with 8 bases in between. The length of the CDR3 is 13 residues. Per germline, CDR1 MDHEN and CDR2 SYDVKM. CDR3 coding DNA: TGTGCCAGCAGTTTATCAGATATGTACGAGCAGTACTTC. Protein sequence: CASSLSDMYEQYF.

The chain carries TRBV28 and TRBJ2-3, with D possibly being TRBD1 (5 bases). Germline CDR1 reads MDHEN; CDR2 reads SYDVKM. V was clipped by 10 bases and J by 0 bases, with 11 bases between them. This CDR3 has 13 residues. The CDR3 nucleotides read TGTGCCACCAGACAGTCTAGCACAGATACGCAGTATTTT. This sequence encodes CATRQSSTDTQYF.

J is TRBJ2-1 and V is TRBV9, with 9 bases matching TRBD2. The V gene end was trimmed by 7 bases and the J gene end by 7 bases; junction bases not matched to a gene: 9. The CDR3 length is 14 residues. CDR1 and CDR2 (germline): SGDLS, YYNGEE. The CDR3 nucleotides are TGTGCCAGCGCGAGCGGGAGGATAGGGAATGAGCAGTTCTTC. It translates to CASASGRIGNEQFF.

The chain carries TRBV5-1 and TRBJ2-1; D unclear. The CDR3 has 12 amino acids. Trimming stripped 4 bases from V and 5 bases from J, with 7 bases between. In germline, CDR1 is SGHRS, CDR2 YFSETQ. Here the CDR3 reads CASSLQNNEQFF. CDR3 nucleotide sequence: TGCGCCAGCAGCCTACAGAACAATGAGCAGTTCTTC.

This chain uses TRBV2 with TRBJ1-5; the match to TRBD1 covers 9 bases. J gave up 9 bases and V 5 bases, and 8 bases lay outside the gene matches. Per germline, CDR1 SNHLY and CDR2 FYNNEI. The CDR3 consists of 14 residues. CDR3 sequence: CASSLGTGPVPQHF. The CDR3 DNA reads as TGTGCCAGCAGTTTGGGGACAGGGCCAGTGCCCCAGCATTTT.

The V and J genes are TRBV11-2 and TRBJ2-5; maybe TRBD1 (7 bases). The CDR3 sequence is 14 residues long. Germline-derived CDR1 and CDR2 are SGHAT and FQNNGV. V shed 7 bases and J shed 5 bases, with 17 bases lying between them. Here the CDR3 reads CASTHTTGRETQYF. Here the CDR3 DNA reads TGTGCCAGCACCCACACGACAGGGAGGGAGACCCAGTACTTC. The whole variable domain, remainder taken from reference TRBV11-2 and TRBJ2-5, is EAGVAQSPRYKIIEKRQSVAFWCNPISGHATLYWYQQILGQGPKLLIQFQNNGVVDDSQLPKDRFSAERLKGVDSTLKIQPAKLEDSAVYLCASTHTTGRETQYFGPGTRLLVL.